Sequencing of this TCR beta chain was carried out in a study of patients and donors after allogeneic stem cell transplantation. This clonotype was seen only a few times. TCRdb analysed the RT-PCR reads with MiXCR anew, one entry per CDR3 protein. In the table there are around 30,000 distinct CDR3 sequences, about 8% of which are singletons. V was pared by 6 bases and J by 4 bases, with 18 bases between. This CDR3 contains 15 residues. Looked up from germline, CDR1 is KGHSH and CDR2 is LQKENI. V gene TRBV18 combines with J gene TRBJ1-1; D gene uncertain. The specimen was blood, either unsorted or a sorted T cell fraction (not recorded which). This sequence was found in a human donor who was either an allogeneic HSCT recipient or a stem cell or donor lymphocyte infusion donor (not recorded which). It is not recorded whose cells these are; they may come from a transplant donor. The DNA for the CDR3 is TGTGCCAGCTCCATTAACAAGGGAAGAGGCACTGAAGCTTTCTTT. It translates to CASSINKGRGTEAFF.